The table lists the clone carrying this T cell receptor beta chain with a few counts. Original analysis: Scientists estimated how many nucleated cells there were by amplifying reference gene primers. Profiled with immunoSEQ multiplex PCR; TCRdb holds only in-frame clones, not every one. V, J and clone size are taken as reported in that table, and D and trimming were inferred from the DNA itself. Among roughly 250,000 clones listed, 82% were seen once. The data were obtained in a study of blood T cell repertoires in COVID-19. Overall study context: T cells, B-cell-depleted T cells, or PBMCs provided the cDNA or gDNA that served as material.

CDR3 length: 14 amino acids. Trimming left V 2 bases short and J 0 bases short, with 5 bases between. CDR1 and CDR2 (germline): MNHEY, SVGAGI. Sequenced input: peripheral blood. V gene TRBV6-5 combines with J gene TRBJ1-5; D is unresolved. This clonotype was sampled from an elderly woman with acute or convalescent COVID-19. The CDR3 nucleotides read TGTGCCAGCAGTTACAGTAGTAGCAATCAGCCCCAGCATTTT. This codes for CASSYSSSNQPQHF.